The sample holds many counts of the clone carrying this TCR beta chain. The antigen remains undetermined. The data stem from a study of T-cell memory formation after mild COVID-19. Overall study: Largely, the TCR clusters proved donor specific. Overall study findings and caveats: CD4+ bias marked clones expanding day 15 to 37, unlike balanced contracting clones.

TCRdb reprocessed the 5' RACE reads via MiXCR and lists one record per CDR3 protein. The repertoire holds approximately 210,000 distinct CDR3 sequences, with around 30% as singletons. Germline V gives CDR1 KGHDR, CDR2 SFDVKD. The V gene lost 0 bases and the J gene lost 5 bases, with 14 bases spanning the gap. CDR3 size: 16 residues. This receptor was identified in an adult woman who had mild COVID-19 (a few samples of this study predate the infection). Cell type and time point are not known. The specimen was PBMCs or a T cell subset sorted from them (not recorded which). V and J are TRBV24-1 and TRBJ2-3; weak D call: TRBD1 (6 bases). The CDR3 is CATSDLKFAGVDTQYF. DNA of the CDR3: TGTGCCACCAGTGATTTGAAGTTTGCAGGGGTAGATACGCAGTATTTT.